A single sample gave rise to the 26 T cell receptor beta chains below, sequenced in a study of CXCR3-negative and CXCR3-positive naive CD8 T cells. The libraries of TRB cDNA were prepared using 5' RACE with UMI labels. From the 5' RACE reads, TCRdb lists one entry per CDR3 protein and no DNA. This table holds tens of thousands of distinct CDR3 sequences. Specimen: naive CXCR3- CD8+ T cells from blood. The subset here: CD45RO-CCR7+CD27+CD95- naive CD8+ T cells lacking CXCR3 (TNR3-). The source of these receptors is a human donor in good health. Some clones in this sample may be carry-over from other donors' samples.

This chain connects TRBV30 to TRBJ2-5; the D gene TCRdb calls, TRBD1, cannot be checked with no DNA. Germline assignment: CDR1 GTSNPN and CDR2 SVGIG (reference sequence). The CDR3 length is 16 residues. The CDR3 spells CAWSVEQGRGEETQYF.

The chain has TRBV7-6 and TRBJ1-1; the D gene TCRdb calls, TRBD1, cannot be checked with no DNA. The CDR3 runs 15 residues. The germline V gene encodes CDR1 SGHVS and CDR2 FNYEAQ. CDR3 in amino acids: CASSWGEGMDTEAFF. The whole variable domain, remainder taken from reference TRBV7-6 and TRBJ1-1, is GAGVSQSPRYKVTKRGQDVALRCDPISGHVSLYWYRQALGQGPEFLTYFNYEAQQDKSGLPNDRFSAERPEGSISTLTIQRTEQRDSAMYRCASSWGEGMDTEAFFGQGTRLTVV.

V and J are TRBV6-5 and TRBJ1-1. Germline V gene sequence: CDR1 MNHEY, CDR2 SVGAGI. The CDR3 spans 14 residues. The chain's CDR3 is CASSYTGSTTEAFF.

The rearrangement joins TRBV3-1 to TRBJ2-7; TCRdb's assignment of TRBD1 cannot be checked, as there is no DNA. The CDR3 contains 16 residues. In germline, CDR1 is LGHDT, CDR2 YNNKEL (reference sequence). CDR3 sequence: CASSQDRSDRLYEQYF.

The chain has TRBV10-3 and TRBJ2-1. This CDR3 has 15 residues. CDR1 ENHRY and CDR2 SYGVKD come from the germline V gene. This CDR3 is CAISGGESSYNEQFF.

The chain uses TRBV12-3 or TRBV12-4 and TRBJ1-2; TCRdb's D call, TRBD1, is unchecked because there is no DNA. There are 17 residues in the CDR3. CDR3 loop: CASRPPGRTEINYGYTF.

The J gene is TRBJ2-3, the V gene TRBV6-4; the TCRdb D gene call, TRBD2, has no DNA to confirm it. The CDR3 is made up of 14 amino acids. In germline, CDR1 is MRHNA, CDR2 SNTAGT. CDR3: CASSASGGPDTQYF.

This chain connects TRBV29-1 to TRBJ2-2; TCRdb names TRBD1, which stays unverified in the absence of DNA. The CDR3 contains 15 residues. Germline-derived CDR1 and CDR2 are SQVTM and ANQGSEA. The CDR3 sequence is CSVSTGTGDTGELFF.

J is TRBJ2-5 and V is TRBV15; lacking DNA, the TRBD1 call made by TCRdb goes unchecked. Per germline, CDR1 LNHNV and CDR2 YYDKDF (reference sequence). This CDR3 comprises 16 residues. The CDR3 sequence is CATSRDEPGGRETQYF.

The CDR3: CASSEGIAGQDEQFF. This rearrangement joins TRBV7-2 to TRBJ2-1; with no DNA, the TCRdb D assignment of TRBD2 cannot be verified. Per the germline V gene, CDR1 is SGHTA and CDR2 is FQGNSA. CDR3 length: 15 residues.

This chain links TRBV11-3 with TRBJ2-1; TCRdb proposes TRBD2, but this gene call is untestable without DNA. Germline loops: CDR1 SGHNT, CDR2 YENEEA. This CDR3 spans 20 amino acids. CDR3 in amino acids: CASSHPSGLALEFSYNEQFF.

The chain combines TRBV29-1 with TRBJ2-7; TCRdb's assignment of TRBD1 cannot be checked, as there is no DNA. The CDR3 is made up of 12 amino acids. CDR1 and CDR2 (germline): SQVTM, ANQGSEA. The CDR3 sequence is CSPVGQGGEQYF.

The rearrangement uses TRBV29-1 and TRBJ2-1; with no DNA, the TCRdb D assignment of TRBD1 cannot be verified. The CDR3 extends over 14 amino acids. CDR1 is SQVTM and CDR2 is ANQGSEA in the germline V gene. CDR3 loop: CSVEGGQSFNEQFF.

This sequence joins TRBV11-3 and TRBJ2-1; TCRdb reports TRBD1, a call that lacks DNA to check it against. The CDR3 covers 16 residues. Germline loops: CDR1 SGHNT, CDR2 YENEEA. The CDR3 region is CASSLGGGGSYNEQFF.

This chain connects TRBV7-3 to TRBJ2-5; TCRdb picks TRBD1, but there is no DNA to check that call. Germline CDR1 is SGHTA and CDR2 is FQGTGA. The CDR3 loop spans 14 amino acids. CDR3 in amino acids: CASSNTGGQETQYF. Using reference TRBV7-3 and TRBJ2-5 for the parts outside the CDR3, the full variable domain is GAGVSQTPSNKVTEKGKYVELRCDPISGHTALYWYRQSLGQGPEFLIYFQGTGAADDSGLPNDRFFAVRPEGSVSTLKIQRTERGDSAVYLCASSNTGGQETQYFGPGTRLLVL.

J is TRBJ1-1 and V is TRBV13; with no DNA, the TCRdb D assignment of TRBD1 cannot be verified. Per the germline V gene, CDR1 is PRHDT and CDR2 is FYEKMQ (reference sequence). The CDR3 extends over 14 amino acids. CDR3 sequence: CASSFSGGNTEAFF.

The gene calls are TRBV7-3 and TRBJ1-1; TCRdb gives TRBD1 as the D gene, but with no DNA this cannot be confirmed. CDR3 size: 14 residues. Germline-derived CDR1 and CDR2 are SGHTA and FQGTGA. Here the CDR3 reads CASSIGQGRSEAFF.

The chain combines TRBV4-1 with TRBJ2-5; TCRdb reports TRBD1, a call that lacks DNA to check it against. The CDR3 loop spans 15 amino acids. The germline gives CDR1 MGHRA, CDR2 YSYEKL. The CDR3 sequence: CASSLYEGAEETQYF.

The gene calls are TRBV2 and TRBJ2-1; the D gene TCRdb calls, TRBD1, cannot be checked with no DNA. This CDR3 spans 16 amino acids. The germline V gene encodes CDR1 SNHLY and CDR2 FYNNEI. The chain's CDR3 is CASNRLGTGTYNEQFF. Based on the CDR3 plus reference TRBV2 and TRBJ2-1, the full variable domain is EPEVTQTPSHQVTQMGQEVILRCVPISNHLYFYWYRQILGQKVEFLVSFYNNEISEKSEIFDDQFSVERPDGSNFTLKIRSTKLEDSAMYFCASNRLGTGTYNEQFFGPGTRLTVL.

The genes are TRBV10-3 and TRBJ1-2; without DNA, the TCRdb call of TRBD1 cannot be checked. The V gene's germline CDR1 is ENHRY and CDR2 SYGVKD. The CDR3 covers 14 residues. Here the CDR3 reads CAVSDPGGNYGYTF.

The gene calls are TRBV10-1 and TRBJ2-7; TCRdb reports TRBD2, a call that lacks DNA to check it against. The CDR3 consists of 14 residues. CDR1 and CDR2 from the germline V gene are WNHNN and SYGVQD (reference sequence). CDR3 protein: CASSESGTSGEQYF.

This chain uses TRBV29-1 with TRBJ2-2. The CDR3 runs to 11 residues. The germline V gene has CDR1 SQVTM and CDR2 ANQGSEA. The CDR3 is CSVVFTGELFF.

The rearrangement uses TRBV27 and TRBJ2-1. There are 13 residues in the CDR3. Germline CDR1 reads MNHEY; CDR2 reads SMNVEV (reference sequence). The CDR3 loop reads CASRVSSGNEQFF.

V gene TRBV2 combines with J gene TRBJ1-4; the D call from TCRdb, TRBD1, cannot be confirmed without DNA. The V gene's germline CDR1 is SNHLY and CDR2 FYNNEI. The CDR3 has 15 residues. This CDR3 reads CASSEGSGQYEKLFF.

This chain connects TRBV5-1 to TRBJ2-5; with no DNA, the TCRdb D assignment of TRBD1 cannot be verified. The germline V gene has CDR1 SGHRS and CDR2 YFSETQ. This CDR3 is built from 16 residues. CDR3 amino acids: CASSLRPPSTGETQYF.

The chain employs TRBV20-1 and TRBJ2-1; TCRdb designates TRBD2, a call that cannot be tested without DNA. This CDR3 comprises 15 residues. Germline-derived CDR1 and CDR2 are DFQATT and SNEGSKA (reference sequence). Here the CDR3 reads CSAPSPSGGYNEQFF.